This paragraph covers one T cell receptor beta chain sequence. This sample was included in a study of blood T cell repertoires in COVID-19. Study at large: The United States, Italy and Spain were the sources of the acute and convalescent COVID-19 samples. Nucleic acid was either cDNA or gDNA, and it came from T cells, B-cell-depleted T cells, or PBMCs.

Per the original data handling: By means of reference gene primer amplification, nucleated cell counts were estimated. TCRdb's copy holds only in-frame clones and misses some; the assay was immunoSEQ multiplex PCR. The V and J calls and clone size are taken from that table; D and trimming were inferred from the DNA. This table holds 250,000 to 350,000 clones, 87% found once. The sequence was collected from a woman in her forties or fifties who had recovered from COVID-19. The specimen was peripheral blood.

For the CDR3, the DNA is TGTGCCAGCAGCTACTACAGGGGGCTCACGGAAGGCTACACCTTC. Translation: CASSYYRGLTEGYTF. The chain combines TRBV3-1 (or the pseudogene TRBV3-2) with TRBJ1-2; 9 nucleotides agree with TRBD1. Germline V CDR1 and CDR2: LGHDT, YNNKEL (reference sequence). The CDR3 spans 15 residues. Unmatched junction bases numbered 12, after V lost 5 bases and J lost 8 bases.